Detailed here is one T cell receptor (beta chain). V was clipped by 7 bases and J by 4 bases, with 13 bases between them. The CDR3 runs 13 residues. From germline, CDR1 is SGHTA and CDR2 FQGNSA. Clones were read by immunoSEQ multiplex PCR, and TCRdb kept only the in-frame ones, dropping some. The sample yields over 35,000 clones, roughly 77% seen once. This specimen belongs to a study of T cell responses to AZD1222 COVID-19 vaccine. This sequence was found in an adult who received the MenACWY meningococcal vaccine as a control. The chain carries TRBV7-2 and TRBJ1-1, with no clear D. Source: peripheral blood, taken 28 days after the second dose of the MenACWY control vaccine. The CDR3 DNA is TGTGCCAGCACCTCCCGAAGGGTCACTGAAGCTTTCTTT. The encoded protein is CASTSRRVTEAFF.